The next 17 T cell receptor beta chains were all read from a single sample in a study of spatial heterogeneity in lung cancer. TCRdb called the 5' RACE reads again in MiXCR, with one record for every CDR3 protein. The data show 70,000 to 90,000 distinct CDR3 sequences, with roughly 13% seen just once and about 7.1% held by the top ten. Time point indicated: sample taken at primary tumor resection. Whole RNA obtained from tumor, nontumor lung or frozen PBMC underwent sequencing without sorting. Specimen: PBMCs, collected at surgery. The receptor set was obtained from a male donor with early-stage non-small cell lung cancer.

In this sample, this clonotype turned up a few times. The chain is built from TRBV5-1 and TRBJ1-6; 7 positions match TRBD1. This CDR3 is built from 13 residues. With 10 bases clipped from V and 7 bases from J, the junction kept 8 bases outside the gene matches. The germline CDR1 and CDR2 sequences are SGHRS and YFSETQ. This chain's CDR3 is CASRDSENSPLHF. CDR3 in DNA: TGCGCCTCTCGGGACAGCGAGAATTCACCCCTCCACTTT.

The CDR3 here is CASSQGTGGGSPLHF. CDR3 nucleotides: TGTGCCAGCAGCCAAGGGACAGGGGGCGGCTCACCCCTCCACTTT. The rearrangement links TRBV16 to TRBJ1-6, with 12 bases aligning to TRBD1. CDR1 is KGHSY and CDR2 is FQNENV in the germline V gene. CDR3 size: 15 residues. V gave up 2 bases and J gave up 10 bases; unmatched junction bases: 3.

As concerns this clonotype: A junction end diverges from the germline sequence, so it may reflect a read error. The chain has TRBV25-1 and TRBJ2-7; 9 nucleotides line up with TRBD2. The germline V gene has CDR1 MGHDK and CDR2 SYGVNS. The CDR3 has 12 amino acids. The CDR3 coding sequence is TGTGCCAGCATTGAGACTAGCGGCGAGGAGTACTTC. Amino acid sequence: CASIETSGEEYF.

This clonotype was seen more than once but under ten times. The rearrangement links TRBV19 to TRBJ1-5; no clear D. The V end was cut by 3 bases, the J end by 6 bases, with 6 bases between. This CDR3 is 12 amino acids long. CDR1 and CDR2 (germline): LNHDA, SQIVND (reference sequence). CDR3 sequence reads: CASSIAAQPQHF. CDR3 coding DNA: TGTGCCAGTAGTATCGCCGCTCAGCCCCAGCATTTT.

Of note for this clonotype: A read error may account for a junction end that differs from germline. The V call is TRBV7-8, the J call TRBJ2-2, with a possible D match to TRBD2 (7 bases). The CDR3 covers 16 residues. Germline V lookup: CDR1 SGHVS, CDR2 FQNEAQ. The CDR3 nucleotides read TGTGCCAGCAGCTTAGGTTGGGGGGGCGGCACCGGAGAGCTGTTTTTT. Translating gives CASSLGWGGGTGELFF.

This clonotype was counted between two and nine times. This chain connects TRBV5-1 to TRBJ2-1; TRBD2 matches 11 bases. Germline CDR1 is SGHRS and CDR2 is YFSETQ. Losses at the gene ends were 4 bases for V and 9 bases for J; bases not matched to a gene: 9. CDR3 length: 15 residues. In DNA, the CDR3 is TGCGCCAGCAGCCTCCCACTAGCGGGAGACGGTGAGCAGTTCTTC. Encoded protein: CASSLPLAGDGEQFF.

At least ten counts were recorded for this clonotype. The chain has TRBV6-5 and TRBJ1-5; D is uncertain. CDR1 is MNHEY and CDR2 is SVGAGI in the germline V gene. This CDR3 has 13 residues. The germline V and J ends were trimmed by 5 bases and 4 bases, with 9 bases remaining between them. CDR3 sequence reads: CASSRDGNQPQHF. The CDR3 nucleotides read TGTGCCAGCAGTCGGGATGGGAATCAGCCCCAGCATTTT.

This clonotype has just a few counts. CDR3 nucleotides: TGTGCCAGCAGTGCTGGGACATACTCCTACGAGCAGTACTTC. Translated: CASSAGTYSYEQYF. The chain has TRBV25-1 and TRBJ2-7, with D possibly matching TRBD1 (6 bases). The CDR3 has 14 amino acids. The V end lost 4 bases, the J end lost 0 bases, and 10 bases lay between the germline ends. CDR1 is MGHDK and CDR2 is SYGVNS in the germline V gene.

The chain combines TRBV7-2 with TRBJ2-2; TRBD2 matches 8 bases. The V and J ends lost 0 bases and 4 bases, in that order; junction bases with no gene match: 4. Germline CDR1 reads SGHTA; CDR2 reads FQGNSA. CDR3 size: 16 residues. CDR3 residues: CASSLAALAGTGELFF. The CDR3 nucleotides read TGTGCCAGCAGCTTAGCGGCCCTAGCGGGCACCGGGGAGCTGTTTTTT.

This clonotype was detected ten times or more. V is TRBV4-1 and J is TRBJ2-7; 8 bases agree with TRBD1. The CDR3 totals 15 residues. V lost 6 bases, J lost 3 bases, and 10 bases stayed unmatched. Germline CDR1 and CDR2: MGHRA and YSYEKL. CDR3 coding DNA: TGCGCCAGCAGACAGACAGGGGACAAACGCTACGAGCAGTACTTC. It specifies CASRQTGDKRYEQYF.

This clonotype has ten or more counts. This chain joins TRBV4-3 and TRBJ1-4; D is unclear. Germline-derived CDR1 and CDR2 are LGHNA and YSLEER. V lost 0 bases and J 7 bases, leaving 6 bases between the germline ends. CDR3 length: 13 residues. The CDR3 region is CASSQDYGEKLFF. DNA of the CDR3: TGCGCCAGCAGCCAAGATTACGGTGAAAAACTGTTTTTT.

This CDR3 reads CASSEDYGYTF. The CDR3 DNA follows: TGTGCCAGCAGTGAGGACTATGGCTACACCTTC. The chain couples TRBV12-3 or TRBV12-4 to TRBJ1-2; D is ambiguous. The CDR3 runs 11 residues. V shed 5 bases and J shed 3 bases, with 4 bases lying between them.

The table lists this clonotype with many counts. The V and J genes are TRBV6-2 or TRBV6-3 and TRBJ2-7, with 8 positions matching TRBD2. The CDR3 loop spans 16 amino acids. V gave up 0 bases and J gave up 0 bases; unmatched junction bases: 4. Germline CDR1 reads MNHEY; CDR2 reads SVGEGT. The CDR3 protein is CASSYSGTRSSYEQYF. CDR3 in DNA: TGTGCCAGCAGTTACTCGGGGACTAGGTCCTCCTACGAGCAGTACTTC.

There are many counts of this clonotype. The chain employs TRBV5-1 and TRBJ2-6; possible D gene TRBD1, 6 bases. V lost 0 bases, J lost 4 bases, and 8 bases lay in between. Germline lookup yields CDR1 SGHRS and CDR2 YFSETQ. This CDR3 contains 15 residues. DNA for the CDR3: TGCGCCAGCAGCTTGGCCGGACAGGGGGCCAACGTCCTGACTTTC. This codes for CASSLAGQGANVLTF.

The genes are TRBV11-3 and TRBJ2-5, with unresolved D. This CDR3 spans 17 amino acids. V was clipped by 1 base and J by 2 bases, with 17 bases between them. Germline CDR1 SGHNT, CDR2 YENEEA. CDR3 nucleotides: TGTGCCAGCAGCTTAGGCGAGAGCCCGGCCCAACAAGAGACCCAGTACTTC. Translated: CASSLGESPAQQETQYF. Full variable domain (missing parts from reference TRBV11-3 and TRBJ2-5): EAGVVQSPRYKIIEKKQPVAFWCNPISGHNTLYWYLQNLGQGPELLIRYENEEAVDDSQLPKDRFSAERLKGVDSTLKIQPAELGDSAVYLCASSLGESPAQQETQYFGPGTRLLVL.

This clonotype occurred many times. CDR3: CASSLRRGRPYNEQFF. The CDR3 nucleotides are TGTGCCAGCAGCCTCCGCAGGGGGAGACCCTACAATGAGCAGTTCTTC. V gene TRBV11-1 combines with J gene TRBJ2-1, with 7 positions matching TRBD1. The CDR3 loop spans 16 amino acids. With 5 bases clipped from V and 2 bases from J, the junction kept 9 bases outside the gene matches. The V gene's germline CDR1 is SGHAT and CDR2 FQDESV (reference sequence).

This clonotype was counted between two and nine times. The chain links TRBV4-2 to TRBJ2-7, with TRBD2 matching 8 bases. The CDR3 contains 15 residues. Germline V gives CDR1 LGHNA, CDR2 YNFKEQ. V was clipped by 0 bases and J by 3 bases; unmatched bases: 4. The DNA of the CDR3 is TGTGCCAGCAGCCAAGATGGGACTAGTAGCTACGAGCAGTACTTC. Amino acid sequence: CASSQDGTSSYEQYF.